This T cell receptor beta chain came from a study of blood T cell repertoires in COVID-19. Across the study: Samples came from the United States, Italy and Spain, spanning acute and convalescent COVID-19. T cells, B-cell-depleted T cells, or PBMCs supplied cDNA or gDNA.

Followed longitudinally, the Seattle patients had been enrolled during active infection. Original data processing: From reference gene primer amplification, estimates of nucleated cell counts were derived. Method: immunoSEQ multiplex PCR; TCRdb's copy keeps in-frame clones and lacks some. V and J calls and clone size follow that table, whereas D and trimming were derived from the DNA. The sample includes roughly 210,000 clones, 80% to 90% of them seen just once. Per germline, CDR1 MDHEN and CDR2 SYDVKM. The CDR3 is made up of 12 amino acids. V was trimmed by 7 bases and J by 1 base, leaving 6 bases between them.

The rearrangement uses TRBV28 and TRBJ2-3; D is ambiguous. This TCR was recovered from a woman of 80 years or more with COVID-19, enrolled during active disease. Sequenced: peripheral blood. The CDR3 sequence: CASKSGTDTQYF. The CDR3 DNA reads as TGTGCCAGCAAGAGCGGCACAGATACGCAGTATTTT.